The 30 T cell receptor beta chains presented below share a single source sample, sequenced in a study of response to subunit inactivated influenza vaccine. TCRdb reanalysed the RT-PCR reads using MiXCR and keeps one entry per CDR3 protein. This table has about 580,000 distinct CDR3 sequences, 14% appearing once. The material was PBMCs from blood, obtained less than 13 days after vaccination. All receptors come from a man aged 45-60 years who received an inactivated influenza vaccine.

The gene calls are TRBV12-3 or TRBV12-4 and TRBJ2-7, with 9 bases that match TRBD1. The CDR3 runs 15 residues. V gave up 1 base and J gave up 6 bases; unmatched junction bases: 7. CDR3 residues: CASSLEQGAGGEQYF. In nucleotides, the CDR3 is TGTGCCAGCAGTTTAGAACAGGGGGCAGGGGGCGAGCAGTACTTC.

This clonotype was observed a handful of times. CDR3 amino acids: CASSPQARYTQYF. CDR3 sequence (DNA): TGCGCCAGCAGCCCCCAGGCGCGCTATACGCAGTATTTT. The rearrangement uses TRBV5-1 and TRBJ2-3; D unresolved. Germline CDR1 reads SGHRS; CDR2 reads YFSETQ. The CDR3 sequence is 13 residues long. V gave up 4 bases and J gave up 7 bases, with 13 bases separating them.

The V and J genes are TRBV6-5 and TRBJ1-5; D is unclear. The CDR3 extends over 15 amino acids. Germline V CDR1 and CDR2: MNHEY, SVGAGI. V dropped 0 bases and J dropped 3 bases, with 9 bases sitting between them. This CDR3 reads CASSYSRQSNQPQHF. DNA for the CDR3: TGTGCCAGCAGTTACTCGCGGCAGTCCAATCAGCCCCAGCATTTT.

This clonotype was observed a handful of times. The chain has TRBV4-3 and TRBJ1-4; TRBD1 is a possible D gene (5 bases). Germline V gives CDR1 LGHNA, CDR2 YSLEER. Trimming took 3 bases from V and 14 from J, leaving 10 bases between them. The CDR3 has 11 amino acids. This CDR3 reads CASSHRVALFF. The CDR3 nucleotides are TGCGCCAGCAGCCACAGGGTGGCCCTGTTTTTT.

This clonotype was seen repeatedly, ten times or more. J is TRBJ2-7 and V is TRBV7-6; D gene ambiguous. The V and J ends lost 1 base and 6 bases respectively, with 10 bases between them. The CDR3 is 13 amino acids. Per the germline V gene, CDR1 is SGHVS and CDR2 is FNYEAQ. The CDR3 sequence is CASSLERWSEQYF. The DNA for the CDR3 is TGTGCCAGCAGCTTAGAGCGTTGGAGCGAGCAGTACTTC.

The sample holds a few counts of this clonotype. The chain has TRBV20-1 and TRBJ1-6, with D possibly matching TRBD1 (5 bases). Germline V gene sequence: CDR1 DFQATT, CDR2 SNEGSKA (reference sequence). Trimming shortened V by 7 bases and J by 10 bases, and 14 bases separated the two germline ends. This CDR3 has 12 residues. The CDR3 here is CSESGPNSPLHF. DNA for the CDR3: TGCAGTGAGTCAGGGCCCAACTCACCCCTCCACTTT.

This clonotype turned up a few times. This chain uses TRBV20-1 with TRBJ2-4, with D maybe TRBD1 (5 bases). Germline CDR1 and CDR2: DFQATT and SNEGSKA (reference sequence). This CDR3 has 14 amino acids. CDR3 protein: CSAVGRVAKNIQYF. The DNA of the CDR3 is TGCAGCGCGGTGGGCAGGGTCGCCAAAAACATTCAGTACTTC.

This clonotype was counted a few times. CDR3 in amino acids: CASSELAGTYNEQFF. For the CDR3, the DNA is TGTGCCAGCAGTGAACTAGCGGGAACTTACAATGAGCAGTTCTTC. The gene calls are TRBV6-1 and TRBJ2-1, with 9 bases aligning to TRBD2. The CDR3 is made up of 15 amino acids. With 2 bases clipped from V and 4 bases from J, the junction kept 3 bases outside the gene matches. CDR1 MNHNS and CDR2 SASEGT come from the germline V gene.

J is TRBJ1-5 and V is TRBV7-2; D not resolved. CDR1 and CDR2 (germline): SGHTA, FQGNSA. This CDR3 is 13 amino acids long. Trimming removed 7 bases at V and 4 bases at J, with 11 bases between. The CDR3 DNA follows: TGTGCCAGCACCCCCTTTCGGAATCAGCCCCAGCATTTT. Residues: CASTPFRNQPQHF. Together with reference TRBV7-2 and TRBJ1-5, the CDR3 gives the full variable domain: GAGVSQSPSNKVTEKGKDVELRCDPISGHTALYWYRQSLGQGLEFLIYFQGNSAPDKSGLPSDRFSAERTGGSVSTLTIQRTQQEDSAVYLCASTPFRNQPQHFGDGTRLSIL.

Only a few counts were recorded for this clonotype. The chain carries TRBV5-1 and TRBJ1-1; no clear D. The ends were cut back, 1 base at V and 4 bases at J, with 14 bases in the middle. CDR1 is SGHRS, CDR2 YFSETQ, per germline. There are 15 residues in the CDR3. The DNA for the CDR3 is TGCGCCAGCAGCTTGAGTCCAACTATGGGCACTGAAGCTTTCTTT. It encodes CASSLSPTMGTEAFF.

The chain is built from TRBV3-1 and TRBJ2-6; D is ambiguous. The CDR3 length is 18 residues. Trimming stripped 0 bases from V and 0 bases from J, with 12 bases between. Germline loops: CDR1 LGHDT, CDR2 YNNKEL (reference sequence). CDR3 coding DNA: TGTGCCAGCAGCCAAGACGCCAGATTCTACTCTGGGGCCAACGTCCTGACTTTC. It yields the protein CASSQDARFYSGANVLTF.

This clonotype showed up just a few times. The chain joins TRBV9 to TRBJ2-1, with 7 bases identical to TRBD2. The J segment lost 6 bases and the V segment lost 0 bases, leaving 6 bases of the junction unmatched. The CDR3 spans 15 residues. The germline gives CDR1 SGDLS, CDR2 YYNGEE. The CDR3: CASSVGTGGVNEQFF. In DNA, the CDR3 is TGTGCCAGCAGCGTAGGTACGGGAGGAGTCAATGAGCAGTTCTTC.

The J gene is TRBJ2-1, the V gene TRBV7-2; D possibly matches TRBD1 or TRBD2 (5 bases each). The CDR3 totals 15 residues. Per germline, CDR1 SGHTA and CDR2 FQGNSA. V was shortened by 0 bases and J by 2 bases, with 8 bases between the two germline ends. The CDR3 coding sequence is TGTGCCAGCAGCTTAGCGTCGGGACCCTACAATGAGCAGTTCTTC. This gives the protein CASSLASGPYNEQFF.

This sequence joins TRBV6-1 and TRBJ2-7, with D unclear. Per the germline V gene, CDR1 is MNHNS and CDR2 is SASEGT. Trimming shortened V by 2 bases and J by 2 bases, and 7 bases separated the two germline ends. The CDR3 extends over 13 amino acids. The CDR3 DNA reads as TGTGCCAGCAGTGAAACCCAAACCTACGAGCAGTACTTC. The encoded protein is CASSETQTYEQYF.

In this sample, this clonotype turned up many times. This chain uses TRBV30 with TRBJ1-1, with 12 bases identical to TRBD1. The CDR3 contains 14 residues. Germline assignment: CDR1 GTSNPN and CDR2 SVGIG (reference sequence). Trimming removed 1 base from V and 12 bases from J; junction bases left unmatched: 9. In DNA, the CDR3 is TGTGCCTGGAGTGGAGGGACAGGGGGCTCGTTGACTTTCTTT. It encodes CAWSGGTGGSLTFF.

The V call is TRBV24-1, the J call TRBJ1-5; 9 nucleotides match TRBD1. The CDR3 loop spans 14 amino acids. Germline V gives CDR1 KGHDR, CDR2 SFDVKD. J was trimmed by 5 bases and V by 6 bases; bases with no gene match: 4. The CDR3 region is CATSKGQGYQPQHF. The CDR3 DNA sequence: TGTGCCACCAGTAAGGGACAGGGTTATCAGCCCCAGCATTTT.

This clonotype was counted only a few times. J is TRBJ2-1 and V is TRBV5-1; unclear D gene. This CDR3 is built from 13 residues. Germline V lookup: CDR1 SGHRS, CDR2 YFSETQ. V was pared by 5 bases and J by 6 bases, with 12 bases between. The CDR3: CASSRPGSNEQFF. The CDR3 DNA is TGCGCCAGCAGTAGACCAGGCAGCAATGAGCAGTTCTTC.

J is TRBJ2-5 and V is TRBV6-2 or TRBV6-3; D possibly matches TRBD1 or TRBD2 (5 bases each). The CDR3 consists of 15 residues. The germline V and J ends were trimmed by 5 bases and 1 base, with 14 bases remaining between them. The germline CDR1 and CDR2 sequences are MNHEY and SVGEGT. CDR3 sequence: CASSRERGLQETQYF. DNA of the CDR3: TGTGCCAGCAGTCGCGAGAGGGGCCTCCAAGAGACCCAGTACTTC.

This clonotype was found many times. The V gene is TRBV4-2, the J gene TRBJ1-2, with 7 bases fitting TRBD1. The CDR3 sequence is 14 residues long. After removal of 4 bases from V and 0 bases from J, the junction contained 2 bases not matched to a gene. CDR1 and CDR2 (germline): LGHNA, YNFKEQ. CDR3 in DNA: TGTGCCAGCAGCCCTGGACAGGCTAACTATGGCTACACCTTC. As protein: CASSPGQANYGYTF.

The CDR3 reads CASSLETSFPNTQYF. In DNA, the CDR3 is TGTGCCAGCAGCTTAGAGACTAGCTTCCCAAATACGCAGTATTTT. The V call is TRBV7-2, the J call TRBJ2-3; the match to TRBD2 covers 7 bases. V shed 1 base, J shed 7 bases, and the junction held 8 bases outside the gene matches. The CDR3 has 15 amino acids. Germline CDR1 reads SGHTA; CDR2 reads FQGNSA.

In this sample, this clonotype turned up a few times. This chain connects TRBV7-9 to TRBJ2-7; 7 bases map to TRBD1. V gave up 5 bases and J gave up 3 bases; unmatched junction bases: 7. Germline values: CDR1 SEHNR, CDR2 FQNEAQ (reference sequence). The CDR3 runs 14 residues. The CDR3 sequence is CASSLHGTDYEQYF. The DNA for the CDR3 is TGTGCCAGCAGCCTACACGGGACAGACTACGAGCAGTACTTC. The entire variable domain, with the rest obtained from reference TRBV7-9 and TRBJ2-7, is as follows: DTGVSQNPRHKITKRGQNVTFRCDPISEHNRLYWYRQTLGQGPEFLTYFQNEAQLEKSRLLSDRFSAERPKGSFSTLEIQRTEQGDSAMYLCASSLHGTDYEQYFGPGTRLTVT.

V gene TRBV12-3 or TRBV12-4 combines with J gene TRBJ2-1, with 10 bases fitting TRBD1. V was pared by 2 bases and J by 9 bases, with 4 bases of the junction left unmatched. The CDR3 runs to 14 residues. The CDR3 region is CASSLLTGGGEQFF. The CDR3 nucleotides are TGTGCCAGCAGTTTATTGACAGGGGGCGGTGAGCAGTTCTTC.

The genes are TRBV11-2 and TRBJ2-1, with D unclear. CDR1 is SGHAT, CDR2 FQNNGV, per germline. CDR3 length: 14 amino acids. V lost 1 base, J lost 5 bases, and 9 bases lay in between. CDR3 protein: CASSLAALNNEQFF. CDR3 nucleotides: TGTGCCAGCAGCTTAGCTGCGTTAAACAATGAGCAGTTCTTC.

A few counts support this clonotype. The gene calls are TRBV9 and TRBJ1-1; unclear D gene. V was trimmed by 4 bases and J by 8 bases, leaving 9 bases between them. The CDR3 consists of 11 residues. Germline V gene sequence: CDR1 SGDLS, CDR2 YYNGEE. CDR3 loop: CASSPTDEAFF. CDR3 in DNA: TGTGCCAGCAGCCCCACGGACGAAGCTTTCTTT.

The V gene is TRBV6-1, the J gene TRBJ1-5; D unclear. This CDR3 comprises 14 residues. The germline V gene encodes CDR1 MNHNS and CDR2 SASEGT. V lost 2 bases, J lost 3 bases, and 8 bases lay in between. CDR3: CASSEPSVNQPQHF. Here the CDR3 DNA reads TGTGCCAGCAGTGAACCCTCGGTCAATCAGCCCCAGCATTTT.

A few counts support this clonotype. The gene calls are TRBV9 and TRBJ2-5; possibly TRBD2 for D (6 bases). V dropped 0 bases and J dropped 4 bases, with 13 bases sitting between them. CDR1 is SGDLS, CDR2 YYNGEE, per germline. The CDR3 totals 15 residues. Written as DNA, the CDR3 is TGTGCCAGCAGCGTAGGAGGGACTGGGATAGAGACCCAGTACTTC. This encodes CASSVGGTGIETQYF.

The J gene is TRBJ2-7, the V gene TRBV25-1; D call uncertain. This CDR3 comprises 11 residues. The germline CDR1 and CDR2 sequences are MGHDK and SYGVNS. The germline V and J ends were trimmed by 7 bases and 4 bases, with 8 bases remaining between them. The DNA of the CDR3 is TGTGCCAGCACAACCTCGTACGAGCAGTACTTC. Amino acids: CASTTSYEQYF.

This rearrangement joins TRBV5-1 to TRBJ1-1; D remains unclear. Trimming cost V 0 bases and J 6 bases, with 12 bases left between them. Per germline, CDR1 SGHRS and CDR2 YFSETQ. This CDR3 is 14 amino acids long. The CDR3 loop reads CASSLGRDRAEAFF. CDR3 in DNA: TGCGCCAGCAGCTTGGGTCGGGATAGGGCTGAAGCTTTCTTT.

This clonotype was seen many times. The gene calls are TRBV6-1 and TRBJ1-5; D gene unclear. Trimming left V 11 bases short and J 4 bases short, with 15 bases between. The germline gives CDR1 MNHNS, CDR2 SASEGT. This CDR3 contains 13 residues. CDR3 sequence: CAGSLEGNQPQHF. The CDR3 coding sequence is TGTGCCGGTAGTCTAGAAGGTAATCAGCCCCAGCATTTT.

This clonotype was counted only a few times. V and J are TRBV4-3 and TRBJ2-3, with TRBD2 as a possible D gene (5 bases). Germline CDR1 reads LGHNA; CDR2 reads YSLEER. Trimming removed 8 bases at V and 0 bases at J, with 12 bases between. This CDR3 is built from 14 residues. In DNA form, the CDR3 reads TGCGCCAGCGGGAGATACCCAAGCACAGATACGCAGTATTTT. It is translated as CASGRYPSTDTQYF.